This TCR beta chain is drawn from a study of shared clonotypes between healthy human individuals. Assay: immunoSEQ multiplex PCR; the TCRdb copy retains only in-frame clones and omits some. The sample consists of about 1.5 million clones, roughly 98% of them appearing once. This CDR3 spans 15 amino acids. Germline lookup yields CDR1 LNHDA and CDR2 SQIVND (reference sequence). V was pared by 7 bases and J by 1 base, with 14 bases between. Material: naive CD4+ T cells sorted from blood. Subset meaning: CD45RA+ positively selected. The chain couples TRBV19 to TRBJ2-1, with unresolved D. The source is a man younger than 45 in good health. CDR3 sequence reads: CASTVPSGSYNEQFF. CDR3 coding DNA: TGTGCCAGTACCGTACCGTCGGGTTCCTACAATGAGCAGTTCTTC.